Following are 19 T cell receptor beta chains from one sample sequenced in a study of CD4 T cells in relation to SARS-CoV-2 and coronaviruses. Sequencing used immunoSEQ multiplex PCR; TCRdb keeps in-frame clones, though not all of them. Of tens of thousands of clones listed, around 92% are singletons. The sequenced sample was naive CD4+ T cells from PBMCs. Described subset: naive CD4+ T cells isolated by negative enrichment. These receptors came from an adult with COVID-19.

The CDR3, as DNA: TGCGCCAGCAGCCCATTTGGTATTAGCAATCAGCCCCAGCATTTT. Protein product: CASSPFGISNQPQHF. The chain links TRBV4-1 to TRBJ1-5; the D is unclear. CDR3 length equals 15 residues. With 4 bases removed from V and 0 bases from J, the gap between germline ends came to 10 bases. Germline values: CDR1 MGHRA, CDR2 YSYEKL.

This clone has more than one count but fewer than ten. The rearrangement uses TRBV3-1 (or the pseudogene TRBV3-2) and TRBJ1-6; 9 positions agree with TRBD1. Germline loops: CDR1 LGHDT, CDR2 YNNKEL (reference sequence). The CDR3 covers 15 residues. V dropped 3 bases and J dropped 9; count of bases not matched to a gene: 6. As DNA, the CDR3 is TGTGCCAGCAGCCATGGGGACAGGGAAGGTTCACCCCTCCACTTT. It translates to CASSHGDREGSPLHF.

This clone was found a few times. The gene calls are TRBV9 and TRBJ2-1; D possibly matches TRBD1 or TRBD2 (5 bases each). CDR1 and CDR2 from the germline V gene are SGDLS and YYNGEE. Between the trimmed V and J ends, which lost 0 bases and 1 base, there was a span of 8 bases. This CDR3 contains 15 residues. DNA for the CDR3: TGTGCCAGCAGCGTAGTGGGGGATTCCTACAATGAGCAGTTCTTC. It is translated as CASSVVGDSYNEQFF.

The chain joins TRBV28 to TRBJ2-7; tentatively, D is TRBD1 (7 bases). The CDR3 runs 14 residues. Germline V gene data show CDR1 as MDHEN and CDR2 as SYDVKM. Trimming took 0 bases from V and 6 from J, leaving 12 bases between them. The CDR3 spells CASSLWWGDSEQYF. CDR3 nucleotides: TGTGCCAGCAGTTTATGGTGGGGGGACAGCGAGCAGTACTTC.

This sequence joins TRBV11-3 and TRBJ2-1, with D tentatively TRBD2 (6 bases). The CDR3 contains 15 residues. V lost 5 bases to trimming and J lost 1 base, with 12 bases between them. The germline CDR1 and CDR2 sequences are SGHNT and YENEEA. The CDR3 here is CASSPGVLSYNEQFF. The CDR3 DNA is TGTGCCAGCAGCCCGGGGGTACTATCCTACAATGAGCAGTTCTTC.

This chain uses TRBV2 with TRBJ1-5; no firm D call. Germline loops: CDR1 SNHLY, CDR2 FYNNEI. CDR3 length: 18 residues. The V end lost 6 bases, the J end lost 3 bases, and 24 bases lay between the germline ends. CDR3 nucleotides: TGTGCCAGCAGCATAGGACTTCTTGCCTTAGGCGTCAATCAGCCCCAGCATTTT. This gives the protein CASSIGLLALGVNQPQHF. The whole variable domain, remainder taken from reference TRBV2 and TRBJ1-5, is EPEVTQTPSHQVTQMGQEVILRCVPISNHLYFYWYRQILGQKVEFLVSFYNNEISEKSEIFDDQFSVERPDGSNFTLKIRSTKLEDSAMYFCASSIGLLALGVNQPQHFGDGTRLSIL.

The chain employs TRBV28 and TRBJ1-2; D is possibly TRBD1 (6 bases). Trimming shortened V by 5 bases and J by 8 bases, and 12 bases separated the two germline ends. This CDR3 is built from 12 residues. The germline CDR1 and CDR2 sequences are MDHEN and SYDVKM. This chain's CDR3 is CASSTRTGGYTF. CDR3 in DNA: TGTGCCAGCAGTACTAGAACAGGGGGCTACACCTTC.

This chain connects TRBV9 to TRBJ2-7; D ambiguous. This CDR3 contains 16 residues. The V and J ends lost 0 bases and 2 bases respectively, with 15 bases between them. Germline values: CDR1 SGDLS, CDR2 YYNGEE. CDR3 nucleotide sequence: TGTGCCAGCAGCGTAGATCCCCAGGTAACCACCTACGAGCAGTACTTC. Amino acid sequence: CASSVDPQVTTYEQYF.

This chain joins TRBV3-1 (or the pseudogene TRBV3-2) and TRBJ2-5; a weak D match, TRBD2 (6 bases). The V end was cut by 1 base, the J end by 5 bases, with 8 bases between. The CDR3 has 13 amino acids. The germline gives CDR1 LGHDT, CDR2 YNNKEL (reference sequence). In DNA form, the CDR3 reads TGTGCCAGCAGCCAAGTCCGGGGGGAGACCCAGTACTTC. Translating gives CASSQVRGETQYF.

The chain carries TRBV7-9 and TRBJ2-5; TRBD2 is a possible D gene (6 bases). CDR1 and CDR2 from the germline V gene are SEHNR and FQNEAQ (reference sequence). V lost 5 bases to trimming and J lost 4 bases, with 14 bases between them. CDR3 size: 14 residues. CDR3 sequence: CASSAVMGLETQYF. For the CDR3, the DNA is TGTGCCAGCAGCGCGGTCATGGGACTAGAGACCCAGTACTTC.

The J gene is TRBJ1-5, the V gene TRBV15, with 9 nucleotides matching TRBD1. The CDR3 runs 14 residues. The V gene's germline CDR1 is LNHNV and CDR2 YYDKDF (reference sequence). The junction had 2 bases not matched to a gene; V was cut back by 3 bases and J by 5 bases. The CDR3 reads CATSRGQGDQPQHF. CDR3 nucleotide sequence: TGTGCCACCAGCAGGGGACAGGGCGATCAGCCCCAGCATTTT. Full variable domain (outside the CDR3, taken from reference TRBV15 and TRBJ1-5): DAMVIQNPRYQVTQFGKPVTLSCSQTLNHNVMYWYQQKSSQAPKLLFHYYDKDFNNEADTPDNFQSRRPNTSFCFLDIRSPGLGDTAMYLCATSRGQGDQPQHFGDGTRLSIL.

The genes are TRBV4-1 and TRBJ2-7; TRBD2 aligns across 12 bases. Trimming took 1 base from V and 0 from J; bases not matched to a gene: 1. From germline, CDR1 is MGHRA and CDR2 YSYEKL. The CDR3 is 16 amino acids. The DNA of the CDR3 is TGCGCCAGCAGCCAAGTGACTAGCGGGGGCTCCTACGAGCAGTACTTC. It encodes CASSQVTSGGSYEQYF.

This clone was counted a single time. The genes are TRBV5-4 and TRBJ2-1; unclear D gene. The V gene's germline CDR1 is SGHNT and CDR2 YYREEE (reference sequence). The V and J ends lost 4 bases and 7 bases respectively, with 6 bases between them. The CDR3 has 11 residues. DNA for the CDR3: TGTGCCAGCAGCAGAGGTAATGAGCAGTTCTTC. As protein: CASSRGNEQFF.

The CDR3 loop is CASSKPPSGIFVFEQFF. DNA of the CDR3: TGCGCCAGCAGCAAGCCTCCGAGCGGGATCTTCGTCTTCGAGCAGTTCTTC. The V and J genes are TRBV10-2 and TRBJ2-1; 7 bases fit TRBD2. V lost 6 bases, J lost 10 bases, and 21 bases stayed unmatched. This CDR3 has 17 amino acids. Germline CDR1 WSHSY, CDR2 SAAADI.

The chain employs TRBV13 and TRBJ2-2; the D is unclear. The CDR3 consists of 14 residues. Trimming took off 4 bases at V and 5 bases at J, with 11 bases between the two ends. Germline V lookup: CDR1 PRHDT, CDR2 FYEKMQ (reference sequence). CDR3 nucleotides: TGTGCCAGCAGCTCATCCGTCCAAACCGGGGAGCTGTTTTTT. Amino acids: CASSSSVQTGELFF.

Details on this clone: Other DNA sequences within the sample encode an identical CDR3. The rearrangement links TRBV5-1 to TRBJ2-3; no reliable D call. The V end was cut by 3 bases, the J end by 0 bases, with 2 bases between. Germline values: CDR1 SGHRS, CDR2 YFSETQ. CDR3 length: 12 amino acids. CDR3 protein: CASSYSTDTQYF. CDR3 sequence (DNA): TGCGCCAGCAGCTATAGCACAGATACGCAGTATTTT. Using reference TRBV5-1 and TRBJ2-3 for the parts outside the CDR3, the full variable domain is KAGVTQTPRYLIKTRGQQVTLSCSPISGHRSVSWYQQTPGQGLQFLFEYFSETQRNKGNFPGRFSGRQFSNSRSEMNVSTLELGDSALYLCASSYSTDTQYFGPGTRLTVL.

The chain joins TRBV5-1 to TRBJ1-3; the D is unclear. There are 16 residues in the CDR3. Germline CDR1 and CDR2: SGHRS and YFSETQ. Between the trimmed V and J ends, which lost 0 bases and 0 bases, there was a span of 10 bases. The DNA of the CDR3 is TGCGCCAGCAGCTTGGAAGCGTTAAACTCTGGAAACACCATATATTTT. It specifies CASSLEALNSGNTIYF. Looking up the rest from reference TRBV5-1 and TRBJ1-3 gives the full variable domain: KAGVTQTPRYLIKTRGQQVTLSCSPISGHRSVSWYQQTPGQGLQFLFEYFSETQRNKGNFPGRFSGRQFSNSRSEMNVSTLELGDSALYLCASSLEALNSGNTIYFGEGSWLTVV.

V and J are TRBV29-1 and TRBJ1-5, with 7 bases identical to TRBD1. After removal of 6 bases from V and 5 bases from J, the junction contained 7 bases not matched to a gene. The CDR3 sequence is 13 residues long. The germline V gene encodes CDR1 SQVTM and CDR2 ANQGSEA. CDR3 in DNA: TGCAGCGTCAAACAGGGGAGGGATCAGCCCCAGCATTTT. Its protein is CSVKQGRDQPQHF.

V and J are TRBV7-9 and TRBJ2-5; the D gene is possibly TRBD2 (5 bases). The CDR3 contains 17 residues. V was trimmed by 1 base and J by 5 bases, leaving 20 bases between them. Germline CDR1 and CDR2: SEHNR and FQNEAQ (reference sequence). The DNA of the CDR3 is TGTGCCAGCAGCTTAGGACGGGGTAGCAATCGGCTCGAGACCCAGTACTTC. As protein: CASSLGRGSNRLETQYF.